The 25 T cell receptor beta chains reported below all come from one sample, sequenced in a study of blood T cell repertoires in COVID-19. Using immunoSEQ multiplex PCR, the repertoire was profiled, and TCRdb retains in-frame clones only, with some absent. The table lists 180,000 or so clones, 70% to 90% of them singletons. The sequencing sample was made of peripheral blood. Receptors were obtained from a woman in her twenties or thirties with acute or convalescent COVID-19.

The chain joins TRBV30 to TRBJ1-6; D remains unclear. Trimming shortened V by 2 bases and J by 4 bases, and 6 bases separated the two germline ends. The CDR3 is made up of 13 amino acids. The V gene's germline CDR1 is GTSNPN and CDR2 SVGIG (reference sequence). CDR3 nucleotide sequence: TGTGCCTGGAGTCAACAGTATAATTCACCCCTCCACTTT. It yields the protein CAWSQQYNSPLHF.

V gene TRBV30 combines with J gene TRBJ1-5; D may be TRBD1 (5 bases). Germline CDR1 GTSNPN, CDR2 SVGIG (reference sequence). Between the trimmed V and J ends, which lost 1 base and 7 bases, there was a span of 8 bases. CDR3 length: 12 residues. CDR3 sequence reads: CAWSEGRQPQHF. Here the CDR3 DNA reads TGTGCCTGGAGTGAGGGGCGGCAGCCCCAGCATTTT.

This clone was seen a few times. This sequence joins TRBV2 and TRBJ1-4; TRBD1 aligns across 7 bases. Trimming took 7 bases from V and 7 from J; bases not matched to a gene: 12. This CDR3 is 15 amino acids long. The germline gives CDR1 SNHLY, CDR2 FYNNEI. The CDR3 nucleotides are TGTGCCAGCAAACCGGACAGGCACAAGGGTGAAAAACTGTTTTTT. It yields the protein CASKPDRHKGEKLFF.

This chain links TRBV29-1 with TRBJ2-2, with 14 bases aligning to TRBD2. The CDR3 extends over 14 amino acids. Per the germline V gene, CDR1 is SQVTM and CDR2 is ANQGSEA. Trimming took 6 bases from V and 7 from J; bases not matched to a gene: 4. The CDR3 region has the DNA TGCAGCGTCGGGACTAGCGGGAGCCACGGGGAGCTGTTTTTT. It encodes CSVGTSGSHGELFF.

This CDR3 reads CASSLGVRNYGYTF. The DNA for the CDR3 is TGTGCCAGCAGCTTAGGTGTCCGTAACTATGGCTACACCTTC. V usage is TRBV11-2 and J usage is TRBJ1-2; D uncertain. CDR3 length: 14 residues. Germline loops: CDR1 SGHAT, CDR2 FQNNGV. Trimming took off 1 base at V and 1 base at J, with 7 bases between the two ends.

The chain is built from TRBV19 and TRBJ1-1; D gene ambiguous. Germline V gene data show CDR1 as LNHDA and CDR2 as SQIVND (reference sequence). Trimming removed 9 bases at V and 0 bases at J, with 14 bases between. The CDR3 loop spans 14 amino acids. This CDR3 is CASQVGGLNTEAFF. In DNA form, the CDR3 reads TGTGCCAGCCAAGTTGGAGGGTTGAACACTGAAGCTTTCTTT.

The chain links TRBV7-9 to TRBJ2-5; tentatively, D is TRBD2 (5 bases). This CDR3 region has 11 residues. Germline V CDR1 and CDR2: SEHNR, FQNEAQ (reference sequence). Trimming removed 8 bases at V and 2 bases at J, with 6 bases between. The CDR3 coding sequence is TGTGCCAGCGGGAGTCAAGAGACCCAGTACTTC. Translation: CASGSQETQYF.

The V call is TRBV13, the J call TRBJ1-2; no clear D. V was trimmed by 2 bases and J by 0 bases, leaving 4 bases between them. The CDR3 sequence is 13 residues long. Germline V gene lookup returns CDR1 PRHDT and CDR2 FYEKMQ (reference sequence). As DNA, the CDR3 is TGTGCCAGCAGCTTAACGGCTAACTATGGCTACACCTTC. This translates into CASSLTANYGYTF.

The chain recombines TRBV28 with TRBJ1-1; no definite D call. Germline values: CDR1 MDHEN, CDR2 SYDVKM. V was pared by 6 bases and J by 8 bases, with 13 bases between. The CDR3 spans 12 residues. CDR3 in amino acids: CASRQLSLEAFF. As DNA, the CDR3 is TGTGCCAGCAGGCAATTAAGTCTAGAAGCTTTCTTT.

The V call is TRBV4-2, the J call TRBJ2-4; no clear D gene. CDR3 length: 12 amino acids. The germline gives CDR1 LGHNA, CDR2 YNFKEQ. V lost 0 bases, J lost 9 bases, and 6 bases lay in between. CDR3 protein: CASSQERAIQYF. The CDR3 coding sequence is TGTGCCAGCAGCCAAGAACGCGCCATTCAGTACTTC.

The sample holds one count of this clone. The J gene is TRBJ2-1, the V gene TRBV6-1, with 12 nucleotides matching TRBD1. Germline CDR1 and CDR2: MNHNS and SASEGT. Trimming took 3 bases from V and 9 from J; bases not matched to a gene: 3. The CDR3 consists of 14 residues. The DNA for the CDR3 is TGTGCCAGCAGTGAGGGACAGGGGGCTTCTGAGCAGTTCTTC. Translated: CASSEGQGASEQFF.

This chain uses TRBV9 with TRBJ2-5; D unclear. The ends were cut back, 4 bases at V and 3 bases at J, with 10 bases in the middle. The CDR3 is made up of 13 amino acids. Germline V lookup: CDR1 SGDLS, CDR2 YYNGEE. CDR3 region: CASSPPQEETQYF. Written as DNA, the CDR3 is TGTGCCAGCAGCCCACCTCAGGAAGAGACCCAGTACTTC.

This clone was recorded once. The CDR3 sequence: CASSEYRVDEKLFF. The CDR3, as DNA: TGTGCCAGCAGTGAGTACAGGGTGGATGAAAAACTGTTTTTT. The J gene is TRBJ1-4, the V gene TRBV2, with D possibly being TRBD1 (6 bases). With 3 bases removed from V and 6 bases from J, the gap between germline ends came to 11 bases. The CDR3 covers 14 residues. Germline values: CDR1 SNHLY, CDR2 FYNNEI. Filled out from reference TRBV2 and TRBJ1-4, the complete variable domain reads EPEVTQTPSHQVTQMGQEVILRCVPISNHLYFYWYRQILGQKVEFLVSFYNNEISEKSEIFDDQFSVERPDGSNFTLKIRSTKLEDSAMYFCASSEYRVDEKLFFGSGTQLSVL.

The genes are TRBV4-1 and TRBJ2-1; no definite D call. V lost 3 bases, J lost 0 bases, and 9 bases lay in between. CDR1 and CDR2 (germline): MGHRA, YSYEKL. CDR3 length equals 15 residues. CDR3: CASSHDLSSYNEQFF. The CDR3 DNA is TGCGCCAGCAGCCATGACTTGAGCTCCTACAATGAGCAGTTCTTC.

The J gene is TRBJ2-4, the V gene TRBV27, with a tentative D call TRBD1 (6 bases). Trimming removed 5 bases from V and 1 base from J, with 9 bases in between. CDR1 and CDR2 from the germline V gene are MNHEY and SMNVEV (reference sequence). CDR3 length equals 14 residues. The CDR3 DNA is TGTGCCAGCAGTCCTGGGGGCGCCAAAAACATTCAGTACTTC. Protein product: CASSPGGAKNIQYF.

V gene TRBV2 combines with J gene TRBJ2-3, with 7 bases matching TRBD2. The J segment lost 6 bases and the V segment lost 7 bases, leaving 10 bases of the junction unmatched. Per germline, CDR1 SNHLY and CDR2 FYNNEI. This CDR3 has 14 residues. The CDR3 DNA reads TGTGCCAGCAATGCCGGCGGGAGAGGGGATACGCAGTATTTT. Residues: CASNAGGRGDTQYF.

The gene calls are TRBV5-6 and TRBJ2-7; D not resolved. CDR3 length equals 15 residues. The V end was cut by 0 bases, the J end by 0 bases, with 10 bases between. The germline CDR1 and CDR2 sequences are SGHDT and YYEEEE. The CDR3 DNA is TGTGCCAGCAGCTTGGGAACAACCAGCTCCTACGAGCAGTACTTC. Translation: CASSLGTTSSYEQYF.

The chain recombines TRBV28 with TRBJ2-7, with no clear D. V was clipped by 3 bases and J by 7 bases, with 10 bases between them. Looked up from germline, CDR1 is MDHEN and CDR2 is SYDVKM. The CDR3 runs to 12 residues. In DNA, the CDR3 is TGTGCCAGCAGTTTTTCAACGAGGGAGCAGTACTTC. This codes for CASSFSTREQYF.

The chain links TRBV10-3 to TRBJ2-5; D gene unclear. CDR3 length equals 12 residues. Germline V lookup: CDR1 ENHRY, CDR2 SYGVKD. With 5 bases removed from V and 7 bases from J, the gap between germline ends came to 11 bases. The DNA of the CDR3 is TGTGCCATCAGTAACCTAGAGGCGACCCAGTACTTC. This gives the protein CAISNLEATQYF.

The V and J genes are TRBV7-9 and TRBJ2-1; 10 bases line up with TRBD2. CDR1 is SEHNR and CDR2 is FQNEAQ in the germline V gene (reference sequence). The CDR3 runs 15 residues. With 5 bases clipped from V and 9 bases from J, the junction kept 10 bases outside the gene matches. CDR3 residues: CASSPSSGRASEQFF. The CDR3, as DNA: TGTGCCAGCAGCCCCAGCAGCGGGAGGGCCAGTGAGCAGTTCTTC.

In this sample, this clone turned up once. The chain carries TRBV21-1 and TRBJ2-7; whether TRBD2, the table's D call, matches the DNA was not checked. TRBV21-1 is marked as a pseudogene. This CDR3 is 14 amino acids long. CDR3 region: CASSKCEAVYEQYF. Written as DNA, the CDR3 is TGTGCCAGCAGCAAATGCGAGGCCGTTTACGAGCAGTACTTC.

V usage is TRBV7-2 and J usage is TRBJ2-7; maybe TRBD2 (6 bases). This CDR3 comprises 14 residues. V was trimmed by 1 base and J by 6 bases, leaving 13 bases between them. CDR1 is SGHTA, CDR2 FQGNSA, per germline. The CDR3 coding sequence is TGTGCCAGCAGCTTAGTGGGGGGAGTAGGCGAGCAGTACTTC. It yields the protein CASSLVGGVGEQYF.

The chain uses TRBV6-5 and TRBJ2-7; TRBD1 aligns across 7 bases. Germline V gene data show CDR1 as MNHEY and CDR2 as SVGAGI. The J segment lost 3 bases and the V segment lost 6 bases, leaving 8 bases of the junction unmatched. CDR3 size: 14 residues. The CDR3 coding sequence is TGTGCCAGCAGGGAGACCTGGACAGGCTACGAGCAGTACTTC. Its protein product is CASRETWTGYEQYF.

J is TRBJ1-5 and V is TRBV4-2, with TRBD1 as a possible D gene (5 bases). Germline values: CDR1 LGHNA, CDR2 YNFKEQ. Trimming removed 0 bases from V and 7 bases from J, with 13 bases in between. The CDR3 is 15 amino acids. DNA for the CDR3: TGTGCCAGCAGCCAAGATAACACAGGTGGCCAGCCCCAGCATTTT. It encodes CASSQDNTGGQPQHF.

The chain carries TRBV10-2 and TRBJ2-3, with D maybe TRBD2 (6 bases). The germline V and J ends were trimmed by 6 bases and 2 bases, with 12 bases remaining between them. CDR1 is WSHSY and CDR2 is SAAADI in the germline V gene. The CDR3 covers 14 residues. The CDR3 DNA sequence: TGCGCCAGCAGGCCCGGACTATCCACAGATACGCAGTATTTT. This gives the protein CASRPGLSTDTQYF.